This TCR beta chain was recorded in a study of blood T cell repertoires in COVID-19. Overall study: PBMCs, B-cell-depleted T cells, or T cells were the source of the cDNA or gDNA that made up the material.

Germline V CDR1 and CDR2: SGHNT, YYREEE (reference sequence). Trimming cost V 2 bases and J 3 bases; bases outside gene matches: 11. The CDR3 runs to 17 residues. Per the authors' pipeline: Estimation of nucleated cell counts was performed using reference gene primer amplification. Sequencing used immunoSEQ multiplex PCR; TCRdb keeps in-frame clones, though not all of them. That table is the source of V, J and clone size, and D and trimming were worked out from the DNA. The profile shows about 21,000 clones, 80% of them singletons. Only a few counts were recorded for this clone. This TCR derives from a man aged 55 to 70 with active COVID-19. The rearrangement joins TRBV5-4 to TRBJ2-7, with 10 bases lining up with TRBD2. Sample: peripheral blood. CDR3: CASSFGPRLAGDYEQYF. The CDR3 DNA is TGTGCCAGCAGCTTTGGCCCCCGGCTAGCGGGAGACTACGAGCAGTACTTC.